This record looks at one T cell receptor (beta chain) sequence and its context. What it binds is not known. This CDR3 contains 16 residues. Germline CDR1 reads MNHEY; CDR2 reads SMNVEV (reference sequence). Trimming took off 3 bases at V and 0 bases at J, with 11 bases between the two ends. This sample is drawn from a study of vaccination effects on CD4 cells after COVID-19. Study-level findings and limits: Among infection- and vaccine-induced clones, marked clonal contraction occurred late after vaccination.

Prior to sequencing, the ViraFEST assay stimulated PBMC with viral peptide pools, which expanded the antigen-specific CD4+ T cells. Subsequent to ten to eleven days of culture, CD4+ T cells were isolated. Recipients of the vaccine had no prior SARS-CoV-2 infection and negative nucleocapsid antibodies. Only in-frame clones appear in the TCRdb table, and some are missing; sequencing was by immunoSEQ multiplex PCR. The sample shows tens of thousands of clones, about two thirds of them seen only once. Sequenced here: CD4+ T cells from PBMCs cultured with SARS-CoV-2 spike peptides, sampled before COVID-19 vaccination. The chain joins TRBV27 to TRBJ1-4; D is undetermined. The receptor was isolated from a human donor who received a COVID-19 vaccine. For the CDR3, the DNA is TGTGCCAGCAGTTTGAGAGGGCTTGCAACTAATGAAAAACTGTTTTTT. This codes for CASSLRGLATNEKLFF. Filled out from reference TRBV27 and TRBJ1-4, the complete variable domain reads EAQVTQNPRYLITVTGKKLTVTCSQNMNHEYMSWYRQDPGLGLRQIYYSMNVEVTDKGDVPEGYKVSRKEKRNFPLILESPSPNQTSLYFCASSLRGLATNEKLFFGSGTQLSVL.